This T cell receptor beta chain was captured in a study of CD8 T cells in Susac syndrome. Reverse transcription used about 0.45 to 1 ug RNA and random hexamers. TCRdb used MiXCR to reprocess the immunoSEQ multiplex PCR reads, holding one entry per CDR3 protein. In the table there are some 130,000 distinct CDR3 sequences, approximately 95% of which are singletons. V dropped 2 bases and J dropped 6 bases, with 15 bases sitting between them. This CDR3 spans 15 amino acids. CDR1 SGDLS and CDR2 YYNGEE come from the germline V gene. This TCR was recovered from a human donor with Susac syndrome. The sample comprised CD8+ T cells from PBMCs. The rearrangement joins TRBV9 to TRBJ1-5, with a possible D match to TRBD1 (6 bases). CDR3 residues: CASSVGGLVGQPQHF. The CDR3 nucleotides are TGTGCCAGCAGCGTCGGGGGGCTAGTGGGTCAGCCCCAGCATTTT.